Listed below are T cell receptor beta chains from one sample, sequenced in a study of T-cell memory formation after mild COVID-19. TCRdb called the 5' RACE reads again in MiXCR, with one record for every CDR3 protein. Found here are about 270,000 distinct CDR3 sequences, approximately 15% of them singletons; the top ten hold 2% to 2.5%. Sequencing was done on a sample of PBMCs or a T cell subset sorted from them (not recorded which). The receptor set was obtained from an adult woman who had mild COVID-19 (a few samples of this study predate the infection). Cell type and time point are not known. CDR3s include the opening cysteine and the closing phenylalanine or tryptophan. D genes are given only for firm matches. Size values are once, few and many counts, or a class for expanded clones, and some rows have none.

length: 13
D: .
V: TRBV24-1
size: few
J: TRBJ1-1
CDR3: CATSDPTHGEAFF
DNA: TGTGCCACCAGTGACCCCACTCATGGGGAAGCTTTCTTT

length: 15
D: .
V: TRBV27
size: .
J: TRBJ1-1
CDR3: CASSPLGAQNTEAFF
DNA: TGTGCCAGCAGTCCCTTGGGGGCTCAGAACACTGAAGCTTTCTTT

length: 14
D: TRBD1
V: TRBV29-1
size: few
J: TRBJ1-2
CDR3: CSVEPTGGGYGYTF
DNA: TGCAGCGTTGAGCCGACAGGGGGCGGCTATGGCTACACCTTC

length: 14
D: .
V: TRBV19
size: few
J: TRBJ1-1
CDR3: CASSIVFRGSEAFF
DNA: TGTGCCAGTAGTATAGTGTTTCGGGGATCGGAAGCTTTCTTT

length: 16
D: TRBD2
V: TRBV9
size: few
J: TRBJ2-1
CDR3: CASSGPSAGGYNEQFF
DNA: TGTGCCAGCAGCGGACCCTCTGCGGGGGGTTACAATGAGCAGTTCTTC

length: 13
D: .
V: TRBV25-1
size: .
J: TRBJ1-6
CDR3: CASSEYEGLTLHF
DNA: TGTGCCAGCAGTGAATATGAGGGTTTGACCCTCCACTTT

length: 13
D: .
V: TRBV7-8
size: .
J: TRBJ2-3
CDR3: CASSLEGVNTQYF
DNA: TGTGCCAGCAGCTTAGAGGGGGTGAATACGCAGTATTTT

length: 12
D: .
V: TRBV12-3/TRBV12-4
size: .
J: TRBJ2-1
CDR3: CASSLQRRTQFF
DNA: TGTGCCAGCAGTTTACAGCGACGCACTCAGTTCTTC

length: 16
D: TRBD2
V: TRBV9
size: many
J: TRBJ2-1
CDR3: CASSVALLASYNEQFF
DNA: TGTGCCAGCAGCGTAGCTTTACTAGCGAGCTACAATGAGCAGTTCTTC

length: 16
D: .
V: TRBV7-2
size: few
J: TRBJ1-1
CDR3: CASSLPGWGLNTEAFF
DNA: TGTGCCAGCAGTTTGCCAGGATGGGGATTAAACACTGAAGCTTTCTTT

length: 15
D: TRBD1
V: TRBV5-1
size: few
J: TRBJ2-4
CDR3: CASSNGQGVKNIQYF
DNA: TGCGCCAGCAGCAACGGACAGGGGGTAAAAAACATTCAGTACTTC

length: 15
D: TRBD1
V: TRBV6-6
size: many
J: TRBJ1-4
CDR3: CASRPRQGRVEKLFF
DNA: TGTGCCAGCAGACCCCGACAGGGTCGGGTTGAAAAACTGTTTTTT

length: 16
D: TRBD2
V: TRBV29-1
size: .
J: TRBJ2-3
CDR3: CSVTGKPGTSGDTQYF
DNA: TGCAGCGTCACAGGGAAACCCGGGACTAGCGGAGATACGCAGTATTTT

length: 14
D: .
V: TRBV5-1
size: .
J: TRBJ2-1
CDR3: CASSSPPDHHEQFF
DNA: TGCGCCAGCAGCTCCCCCCCGGATCACCATGAGCAGTTCTTC

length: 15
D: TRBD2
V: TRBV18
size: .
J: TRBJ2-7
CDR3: CASSPSSGRLNEQYF
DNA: TGTGCCAGCTCACCAAGCAGCGGGAGGCTGAACGAGCAGTACTTC

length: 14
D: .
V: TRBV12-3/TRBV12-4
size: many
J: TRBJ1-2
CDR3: CASSFLGGRSGYTF
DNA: TGTGCCAGCAGTTTTCTGGGCGGGCGAAGCGGCTACACCTTC

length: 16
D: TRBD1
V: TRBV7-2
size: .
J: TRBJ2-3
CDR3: CASSTTGGAGTDTQYF
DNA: TGTGCCAGCAGCACGACAGGGGGCGCCGGGACAGATACGCAGTATTTT

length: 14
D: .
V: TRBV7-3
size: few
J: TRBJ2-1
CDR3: CASSPLRGGNEQFF
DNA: TGTGCCAGCAGCCCGCTTCGGGGTGGCAATGAGCAGTTCTTC

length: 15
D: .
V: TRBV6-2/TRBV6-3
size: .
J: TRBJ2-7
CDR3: CASSYYYGGALEQYF
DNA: TGTGCCAGCAGTTACTACTATGGGGGAGCGCTCGAGCAGTACTTC

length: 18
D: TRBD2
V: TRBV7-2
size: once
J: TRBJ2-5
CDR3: CASSLLTSGGLYQETQYF
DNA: TGTGCCAGCAGCTTGCTAACTAGCGGGGGACTATACCAAGAGACCCAGTACTTC

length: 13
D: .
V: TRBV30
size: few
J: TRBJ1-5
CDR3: CACRRDLNQPQHF
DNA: TGTGCCTGCCGGAGGGACCTTAATCAGCCCCAGCATTTT

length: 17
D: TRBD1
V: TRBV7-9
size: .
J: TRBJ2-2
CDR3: CASSHLAGTGRTGELFF
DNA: TGTGCCAGCAGCCACCTCGCCGGGACAGGGAGAACCGGGGAGCTGTTTTTT

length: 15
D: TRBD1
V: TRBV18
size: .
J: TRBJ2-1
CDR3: CASSSTGTGPNEQFF
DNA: TGTGCCAGCTCATCTACCGGGACAGGGCCGAATGAGCAGTTCTTC

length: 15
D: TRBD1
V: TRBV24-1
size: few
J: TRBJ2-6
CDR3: CATSSTGIRANVLTF
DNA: TGTGCCACCAGTTCGACAGGGATTAGGGCCAACGTCCTGACTTTC